This T cell receptor beta chain appears in the sequencing data of a study of cytomegalovirus exposure and HLA in healthy donors. Overall study findings and caveats: Confirmation in vitro established that three CMV-associated chains were specific for CMV antigens.

Primers: 60 Vbeta forward and 13 Jbeta reverse. Clones were sequenced by immunoSEQ multiplex PCR, and TCRdb holds only the in-frame ones, with some missing. The table shows approximately 150,000 clones, with about 74% occurring only once. Per germline, CDR1 LGHNA and CDR2 YSLEER. The CDR3 contains 18 residues. V gave up 0 bases and J gave up 7 bases, with 23 bases separating them. About this clone: What it binds is unknown.

V and J are TRBV4-3 and TRBJ2-3; a possible D gene is TRBD2 (6 bases). The clonotype originates from a man aged 35-49 years in good health and CMV-seropositive. Sequenced sample: PBMCs. DNA of the CDR3: TGCGCCAGCAGCCAAGACGTAGCGGTCCCACAACCCGGCAATACGCAGTATTTT. This sequence encodes CASSQDVAVPQPGNTQYF.